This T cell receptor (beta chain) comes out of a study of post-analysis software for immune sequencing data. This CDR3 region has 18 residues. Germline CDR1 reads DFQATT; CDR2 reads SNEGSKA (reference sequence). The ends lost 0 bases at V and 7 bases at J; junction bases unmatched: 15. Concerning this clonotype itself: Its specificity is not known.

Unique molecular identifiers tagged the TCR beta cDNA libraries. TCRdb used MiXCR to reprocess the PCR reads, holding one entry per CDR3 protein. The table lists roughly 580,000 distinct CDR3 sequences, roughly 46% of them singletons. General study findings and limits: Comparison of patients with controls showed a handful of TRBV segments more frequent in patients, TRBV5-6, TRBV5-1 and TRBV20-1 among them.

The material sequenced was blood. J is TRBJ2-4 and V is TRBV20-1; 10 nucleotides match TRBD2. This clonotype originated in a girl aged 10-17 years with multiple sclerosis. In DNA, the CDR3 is TGCAGTGCTAGAGATGGCAGCGGGAGGGCCGGGGTTGCTAACATTCAGTACTTC. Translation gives CSARDGSGRAGVANIQYF.